These 11 T cell receptor beta chains share one sample of origin, sequenced in a study of T cells in narcolepsy (dated by TCRdb to the late 2010s). The library was generated by the immunoSEQ multiplex PCR assay. Not all clones reach the TCRdb copy of this immuneACCESS table, which keeps in-frame sequences only. Checked studies attribute under half of the gap to unresolved V genes and leave the rest unexplained. Here the sample has 32,000 or so clones; approximately 83% occur a single time. Of the sample, around 0.9% falls within the top ten clones. What was sequenced was CD45RA- memory CD4+ T cells from PBMCs. The cell subset or site label, read with the paper, signifies: memory T cells sorted ex vivo from peripheral blood. These receptors were taken from a human donor with narcolepsy.

The chain uses TRBV6-1 and TRBJ2-5; TRBD2 might be the D (5 bases). The last part of the DNA fits TRBJ2-7 better; the J call may be wrong. CDR1 is MNHNS, CDR2 SASEGT, per germline. The CDR3 extends over 12 amino acids. The CDR3 DNA sequence: TGTGCCAGCATACCGGGGACCTACGAGCAGTACTTC. It encodes CASIPGTYEQYF.

This chain connects TRBV29-1 to TRBJ1-1, with TRBD1 matching over 7 bases. Germline CDR1 and CDR2: SQVTM and ANQGSEA. V shed 6 bases, J shed 0 bases, and the junction held 1 base outside the gene matches. The CDR3 loop spans 12 amino acids. CDR3 nucleotides: TGCAGCGTAACAGGGGTGAACACTGAAGCTTTCTTT. This translates into CSVTGVNTEAFF.

The chain links TRBV9 to TRBJ1-1; D is uncertain. CDR3 length: 14 residues. Germline assignment: CDR1 SGDLS and CDR2 YYNGEE. The V gene lost 0 bases and the J gene lost 4 bases, with 10 bases spanning the gap. This CDR3 reads CASSVGGSGTEAFF. CDR3 bases: TGTGCCAGCAGCGTAGGGGGTTCGGGCACTGAAGCTTTCTTT.

The chain has TRBV7-9 and TRBJ2-7; D is unresolved. The CDR3 runs to 12 residues. V was pared by 1 base and J by 4 bases, with 5 bases between. Looked up from germline, CDR1 is SEHNR and CDR2 is FQNEAQ (reference sequence). CDR3 DNA: TGTGCCAGCAGCTTAGAAGCGTACGAGCAGTACTTC. Translating gives CASSLEAYEQYF. Full variable domain (remainder filled in from reference TRBV7-9 and TRBJ2-7): DTGVSQNPRHKITKRGQNVTFRCDPISEHNRLYWYRQTLGQGPEFLTYFQNEAQLEKSRLLSDRFSAERPKGSFSTLEIQRTEQGDSAMYLCASSLEAYEQYFGPGTRLTVT.

The chain joins TRBV5-4 to TRBJ2-7, with D tentatively TRBD2 (5 bases). CDR1 is SGHNT and CDR2 is YYREEE in the germline V gene (reference sequence). The germline V and J ends were trimmed by 0 bases and 2 bases, with 12 bases remaining between them. The CDR3 runs 15 residues. As DNA, the CDR3 is TGTGCCAGCAGCTTGGGAAGGACTCCTACCTACGAGCAGTACTTC. It is translated as CASSLGRTPTYEQYF.

The chain employs TRBV5-5 and TRBJ1-6; D unresolved. CDR3 length: 15 amino acids. The germline V gene encodes CDR1 SGHKS and CDR2 YYEKEE (reference sequence). V gave up 0 bases and J gave up 7 bases, with 11 bases separating them. The CDR3 DNA is TGTGCCAGCAGCTTGGGGGCCCTGGGGAATTCACCCCTCCACTTT. This codes for CASSLGALGNSPLHF. Filled out from reference TRBV5-5 and TRBJ1-6, the complete variable domain reads DAGVTQSPTHLIKTRGQQVTLRCSPISGHKSVSWYQQVLGQGPQFIFQYYEKEERGRGNFPDRFSARQFPNYSSELNVNALLLGDSALYLCASSLGALGNSPLHFGNGTRLTVT.

V is TRBV5-1 and J is TRBJ1-5; D call uncertain. The germline CDR1 and CDR2 sequences are SGHRS and YFSETQ. The CDR3 totals 14 residues. The V gene lost 0 bases and the J gene lost 1 base, with 5 bases spanning the gap. The CDR3 DNA sequence: TGCGCCAGCAGCTTGGGGAACAGCAATCAGCCCCAGCATTTT. This encodes CASSLGNSNQPQHF. Using reference TRBV5-1 and TRBJ1-5 for the parts outside the CDR3, the full variable domain is KAGVTQTPRYLIKTRGQQVTLSCSPISGHRSVSWYQQTPGQGLQFLFEYFSETQRNKGNFPGRFSGRQFSNSRSEMNVSTLELGDSALYLCASSLGNSNQPQHFGDGTRLSIL.

V gene TRBV5-8 combines with J gene TRBJ2-3; 8 bases are a match to TRBD2. The CDR3 has 16 residues. Germline V gene data show CDR1 as SGHTS and CDR2 as YDEGEE. V lost 2 bases and J lost 4; bases outside the gene matches: 9. DNA of the CDR3: TGTGCCAGCAGCTTTTTTGCGGGGGGCCGGGCAGATACGCAGTATTTT. Translation gives CASSFFAGGRADTQYF.

The V call is TRBV18, the J call TRBJ2-7; D is unclear. This CDR3 contains 16 residues. Germline V CDR1 and CDR2: KGHSH, LQKENI. With 4 bases removed from V and 0 bases from J, the gap between germline ends came to 16 bases. CDR3 nucleotides: TGTGCCAGCTCACTGGTGGGCCAGGCGATCTCCTACGAGCAGTACTTC. This encodes CASSLVGQAISYEQYF.

The V and J genes are TRBV15 and TRBJ1-4; 9 bases fit TRBD1. V shed 0 bases and J 4 bases; nucleotides not matched to a gene: 3. Germline V lookup: CDR1 LNHNV, CDR2 YYDKDF (reference sequence). The CDR3 is 16 amino acids. The CDR3 here is CATSRDQGQGNEKLFF. For the CDR3, the DNA is TGTGCCACCAGCAGAGATCAGGGACAGGGTAATGAAAAACTGTTTTTT. The variable domain in full, with the rest retrieved from reference TRBV15 and TRBJ1-4, is DAMVIQNPRYQVTQFGKPVTLSCSQTLNHNVMYWYQQKSSQAPKLLFHYYDKDFNNEADTPDNFQSRRPNTSFCFLDIRSPGLGDTAMYLCATSRDQGQGNEKLFFGSGTQLSVL.

This chain joins TRBV25-1 and TRBJ1-4; D ambiguous. V was trimmed by 2 bases and J by 8 bases, leaving 3 bases between them. Germline CDR1 MGHDK, CDR2 SYGVNS. The CDR3 spans 11 residues. The CDR3 region has the DNA TGTGCCAGCAGTGAAGCGGAAAAACTGTTTTTT. Its translation is CASSEAEKLFF.